A selection of T cell receptor beta chains follows, all from one sample in a study of T-cell reconstitution after alpha-beta-depleted transplantation in children. MiXCR was run by TCRdb on the PCR reads, yielding one entry per CDR3 protein. Seen here are around 110,000 distinct CDR3 sequences, around a tenth observed once, and the top ten hold roughly a third. Here the sequenced sample was PBMCs, taken before TCRalphabeta/CD19-depleted stem cell transplant. The receptors come from a boy between 2 and 10 years old with acute lymphoblastic leukemia, due to receive a stem cell transplant. Both conserved end residues are part of each CDR3. The order of the fields is V gene, J gene, CDR3 protein.

V gene: TRBV18
J gene: TRBJ2-5
CDR3 protein: CASSPVLLEETQYF

V gene: TRBV24-1
J gene: TRBJ2-2
CDR3 protein: CATGVPNTGELFF

V gene: TRBV27
J gene: TRBJ1-2
CDR3 protein: CATRPGTGRIGYTF

V gene: TRBV5-1
J gene: TRBJ2-3
CDR3 protein: CASSPGAGGRTDTQYF

V gene: TRBV20-1
J gene: TRBJ2-7
CDR3 protein: CSAVAGLYEQYF

V gene: TRBV10-3
J gene: TRBJ2-1
CDR3 protein: CATGAANEQFF

V gene: TRBV5-1
J gene: TRBJ2-5
CDR3 protein: CASSRGQGSGQETQYF

V gene: TRBV5-1
J gene: TRBJ2-5
CDR3 protein: CASRSGAEETQYF

V gene: TRBV20-1
J gene: TRBJ2-1
CDR3 protein: CSGLGRSSYNEQFF

V gene: TRBV20-1
J gene: TRBJ2-7
CDR3 protein: CSASSLYEQYF

V gene: TRBV28
J gene: TRBJ2-1
CDR3 protein: CASSFVAGTYNEQFF

V gene: TRBV3-1
J gene: TRBJ2-3
CDR3 protein: CASSREGLSTDTQYF

V gene: TRBV28
J gene: TRBJ1-6
CDR3 protein: CASSLILDLNSPLHF

V gene: TRBV30
J gene: TRBJ1-5
CDR3 protein: CAWSRPNQPQHF

V gene: TRBV12-3/TRBV12-4
J gene: TRBJ2-1
CDR3 protein: CASSSLTSRPYNEQFF

V gene: TRBV29-1
J gene: TRBJ1-1
CDR3 protein: CSGHGRNTEAFF

V gene: TRBV12-3/TRBV12-4
J gene: TRBJ1-2
CDR3 protein: CASSPNDRGYGYTF

V gene: TRBV5-1
J gene: TRBJ2-7
CDR3 protein: CASGTQGTTYEQYF

V gene: TRBV5-1
J gene: TRBJ2-7
CDR3 protein: CASSSTLREQYF

V gene: TRBV7-2
J gene: TRBJ1-5
CDR3 protein: CASSDQGYSNQPQHF

V gene: TRBV13
J gene: TRBJ2-3
CDR3 protein: CASSPWGPSTDTQYF

V gene: TRBV12-3/TRBV12-4
J gene: TRBJ1-2
CDR3 protein: CASSLRGSGYGYTF

V gene: TRBV6-5
J gene: TRBJ2-7
CDR3 protein: CASSYSSGLAGAGPYEQYF

V gene: TRBV9
J gene: TRBJ2-1
CDR3 protein: CASSYGEGYNEQFF

V gene: TRBV13
J gene: TRBJ2-3
CDR3 protein: CASSFASGSRRDTQYF

V gene: TRBV10-3
J gene: TRBJ2-1
CDR3 protein: CATMAVASGANEQFF